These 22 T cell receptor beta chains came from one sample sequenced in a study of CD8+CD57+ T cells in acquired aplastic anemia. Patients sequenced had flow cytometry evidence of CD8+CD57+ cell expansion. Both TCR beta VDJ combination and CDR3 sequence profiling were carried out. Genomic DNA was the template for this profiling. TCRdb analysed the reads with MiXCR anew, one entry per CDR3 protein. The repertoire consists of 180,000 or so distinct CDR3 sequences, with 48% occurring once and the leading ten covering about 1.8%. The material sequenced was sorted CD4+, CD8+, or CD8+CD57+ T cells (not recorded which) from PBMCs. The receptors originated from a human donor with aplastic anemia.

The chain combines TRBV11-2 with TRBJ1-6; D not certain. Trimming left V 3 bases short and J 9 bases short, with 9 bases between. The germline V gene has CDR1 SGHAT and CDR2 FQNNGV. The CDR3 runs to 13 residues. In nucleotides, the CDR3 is TGTGCCAGCAGCTTGTCCCCGAGTTCACCCCTCCACTTT. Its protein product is CASSLSPSSPLHF.

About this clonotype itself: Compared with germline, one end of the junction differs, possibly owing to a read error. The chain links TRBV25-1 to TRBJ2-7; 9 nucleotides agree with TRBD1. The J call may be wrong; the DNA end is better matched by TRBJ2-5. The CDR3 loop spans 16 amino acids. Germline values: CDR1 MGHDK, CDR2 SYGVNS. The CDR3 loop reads CASRESGTGQYGTQYF. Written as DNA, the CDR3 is TGTGCCAGCAGGGAATCCGGGACAGGGCAATACGGGACCCAGTACTTC.

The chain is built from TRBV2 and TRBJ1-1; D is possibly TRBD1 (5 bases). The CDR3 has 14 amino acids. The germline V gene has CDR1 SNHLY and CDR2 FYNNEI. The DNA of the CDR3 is TGTGCTAGAGATCACAAGGGGTTGGGCACTGAAGCTTTCTTT. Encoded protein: CARDHKGLGTEAFF.

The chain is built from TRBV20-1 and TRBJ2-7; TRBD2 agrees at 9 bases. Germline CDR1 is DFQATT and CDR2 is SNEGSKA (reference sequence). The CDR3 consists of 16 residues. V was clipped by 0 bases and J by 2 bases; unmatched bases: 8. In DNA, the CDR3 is TGCAGTGCTAGAGATCTCCTAGCGGGGTTACCCTACGAGCAGTACTTC. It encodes CSARDLLAGLPYEQYF.

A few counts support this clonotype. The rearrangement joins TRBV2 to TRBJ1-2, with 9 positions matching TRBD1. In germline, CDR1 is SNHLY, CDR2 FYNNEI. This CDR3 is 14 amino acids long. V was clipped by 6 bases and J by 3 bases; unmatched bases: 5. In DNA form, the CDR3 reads TGTGCCAGCAGAAAGGGACAGGGAGACTATGGCTACACCTTC. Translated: CASRKGQGDYGYTF.

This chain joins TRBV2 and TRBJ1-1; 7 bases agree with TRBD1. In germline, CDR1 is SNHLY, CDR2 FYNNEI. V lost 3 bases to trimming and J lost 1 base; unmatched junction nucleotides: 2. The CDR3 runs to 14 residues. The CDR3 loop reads CASSDDRANTEAFF. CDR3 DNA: TGTGCCAGCAGTGACGACAGGGCGAACACTGAAGCTTTCTTT.

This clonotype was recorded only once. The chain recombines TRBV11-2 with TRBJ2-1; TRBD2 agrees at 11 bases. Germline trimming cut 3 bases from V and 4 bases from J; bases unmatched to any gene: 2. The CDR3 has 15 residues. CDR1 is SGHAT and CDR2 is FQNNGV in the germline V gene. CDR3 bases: TGTGCCAGCAGCTTCCTAGCGGGAGGTTACAATGAGCAGTTCTTC. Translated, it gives CASSFLAGGYNEQFF.

CDR3 DNA sequence: TGTGCCATCAGGACTACAGGGGGACAGGGCGAGCAGTACTTC. Translating gives CAIRTTGGQGEQYF. V and J are TRBV10-3 and TRBJ2-7; 9 positions match TRBD1. This CDR3 spans 14 amino acids. Germline V gene lookup returns CDR1 ENHRY and CDR2 SYGVKD. Trimming removed 6 bases from V and 6 bases from J; junction bases left unmatched: 9.

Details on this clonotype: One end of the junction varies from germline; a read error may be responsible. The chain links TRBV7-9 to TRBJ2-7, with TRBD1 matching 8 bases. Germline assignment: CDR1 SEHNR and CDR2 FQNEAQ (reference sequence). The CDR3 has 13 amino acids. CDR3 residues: CASRQGPIYEQYF. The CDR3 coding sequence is TGCGCCAGCAGACAGGGGCCGATCTACGAGCAGTACTTC.

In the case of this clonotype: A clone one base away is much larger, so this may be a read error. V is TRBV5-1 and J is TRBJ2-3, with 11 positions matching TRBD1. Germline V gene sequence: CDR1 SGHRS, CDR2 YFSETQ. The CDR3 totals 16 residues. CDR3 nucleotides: TGCGCCAACAGCTTGGCCAGGACAGGGGGCTCAGATACGCAGTATTTT. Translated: CANSLARTGGSDTQYF.

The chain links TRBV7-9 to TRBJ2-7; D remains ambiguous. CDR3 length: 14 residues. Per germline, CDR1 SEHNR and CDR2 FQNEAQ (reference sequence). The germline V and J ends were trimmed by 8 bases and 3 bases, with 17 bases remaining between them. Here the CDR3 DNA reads TGTGCCAGCGGGAAGGCAGGATATTTCTACGAGCAGTACTTC. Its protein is CASGKAGYFYEQYF. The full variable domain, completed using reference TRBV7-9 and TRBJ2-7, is DTGVSQNPRHKITKRGQNVTFRCDPISEHNRLYWYRQTLGQGPEFLTYFQNEAQLEKSRLLSDRFSAERPKGSFSTLEIQRTEQGDSAMYLCASGKAGYFYEQYFGPGTRLTVT.

CDR3 DNA: TGTGCCAGGGACTTGACTAGCGGGAGGGGCTCCTACGAGCAGTACTTC. The encoded protein is CARDLTSGRGSYEQYF. The chain has TRBV25-1 and TRBJ2-7, with TRBD2 identical over 14 bases. Germline V gene lookup returns CDR1 MGHDK and CDR2 SYGVNS. The CDR3 sequence is 16 residues long. The V and J ends lost 9 bases and 0 bases, in that order; junction bases with no gene match: 7.

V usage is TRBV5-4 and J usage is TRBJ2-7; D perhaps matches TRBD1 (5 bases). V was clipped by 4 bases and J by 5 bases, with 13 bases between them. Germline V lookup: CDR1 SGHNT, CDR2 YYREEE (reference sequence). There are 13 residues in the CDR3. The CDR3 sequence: CASSPTQGDEQYF. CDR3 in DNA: TGTGCCAGCAGCCCAACCCAGGGCGACGAGCAGTACTTC.

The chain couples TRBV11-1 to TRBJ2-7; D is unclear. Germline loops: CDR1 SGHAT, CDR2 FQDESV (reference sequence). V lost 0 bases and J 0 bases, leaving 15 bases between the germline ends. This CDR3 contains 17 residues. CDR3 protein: CASSLARLKASSYEQYF. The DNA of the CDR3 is TGTGCCAGCAGCTTAGCGCGTTTGAAGGCCAGCTCCTACGAGCAGTACTTC.

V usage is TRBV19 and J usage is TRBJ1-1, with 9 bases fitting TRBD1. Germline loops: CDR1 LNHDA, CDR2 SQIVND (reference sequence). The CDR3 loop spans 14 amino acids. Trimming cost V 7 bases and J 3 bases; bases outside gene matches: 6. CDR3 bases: TGTGCCAGTACTACGGGACAGGGTTACACTGAAGCTTTCTTT. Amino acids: CASTTGQGYTEAFF.

CDR3 nucleotide sequence: TGCAGCGGGAAAACAGATACGCAGTATTTT. Protein sequence: CSGKTDTQYF. This chain links TRBV29-1 with TRBJ2-3; D not certain. This CDR3 region has 10 residues. With 7 bases removed from V and 3 bases from J, the gap between germline ends came to 5 bases. Germline V gene data show CDR1 as SQVTM and CDR2 as ANQGSEA.

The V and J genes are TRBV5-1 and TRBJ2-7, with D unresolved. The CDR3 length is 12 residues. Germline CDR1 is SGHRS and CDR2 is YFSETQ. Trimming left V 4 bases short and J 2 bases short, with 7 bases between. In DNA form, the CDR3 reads TGCGCCAGCAGCATTAGCCCCTACGAGCAGTACTTC. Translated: CASSISPYEQYF.

CDR3 nucleotides: TGTGCCAGCCGGGAGACAGGTCCCACTGAAGCTTTCTTT. Translated, it gives CASRETGPTEAFF. The chain joins TRBV12-3 or TRBV12-4 to TRBJ1-1, with a possible D match to TRBD1 (6 bases). Trimming shortened V by 8 bases and J by 4 bases, and 14 bases separated the two germline ends. The CDR3 sequence is 13 residues long.

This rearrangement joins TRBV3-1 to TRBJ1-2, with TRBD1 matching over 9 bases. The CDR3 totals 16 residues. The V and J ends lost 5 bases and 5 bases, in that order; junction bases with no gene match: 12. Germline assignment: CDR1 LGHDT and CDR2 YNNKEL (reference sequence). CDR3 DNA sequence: TGTGCCAGCAGCTCTATAATCCCCGACAGGGGGTATGGCTACACCTTC. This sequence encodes CASSSIIPDRGYGYTF.

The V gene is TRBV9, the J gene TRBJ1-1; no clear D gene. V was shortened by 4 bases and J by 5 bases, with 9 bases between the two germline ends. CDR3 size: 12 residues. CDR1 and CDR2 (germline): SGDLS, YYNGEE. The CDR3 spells CASSPGRTEAFF. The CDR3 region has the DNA TGTGCCAGCAGCCCGGGGAGAACTGAAGCTTTCTTT.

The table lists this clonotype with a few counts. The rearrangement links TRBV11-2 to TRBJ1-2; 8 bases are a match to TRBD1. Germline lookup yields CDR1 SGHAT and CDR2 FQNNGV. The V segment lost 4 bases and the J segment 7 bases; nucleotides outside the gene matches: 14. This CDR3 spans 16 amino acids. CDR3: CASSSHDWTGQGGYTF. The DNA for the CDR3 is TGTGCCAGCAGCTCACATGATTGGACAGGGCAAGGTGGCTACACCTTC.

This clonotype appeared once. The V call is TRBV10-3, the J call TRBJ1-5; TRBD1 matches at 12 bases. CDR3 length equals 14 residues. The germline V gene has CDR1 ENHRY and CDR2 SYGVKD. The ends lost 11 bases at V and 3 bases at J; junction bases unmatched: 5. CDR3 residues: CASGTGGNNQPQHF. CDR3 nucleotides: TGTGCCTCCGGGACAGGGGGCAACAATCAGCCCCAGCATTTT.